This T cell receptor beta chain was profiled in a study of identical twins. With respect to this clonotype: Antigen unknown.

CDR1 and CDR2 (germline): WNHNN, SYGVQD (reference sequence). Trimming took 4 bases from V and 0 from J; bases not matched to a gene: 8. The CDR3 is 17 residues long. Broader study findings: Low generation-probability sequences were in excess among twin-shared out-of-frame alpha sequences. Partly confounded zero-insertion analyses could result from invariant MAIT and iNKT cells.

Addition of a universal primer site occurred through template switching, and cDNA carried unique molecular identifiers. TCRdb itself ran the 5' RACE reads through MiXCR, one entry per CDR3 protein. There are just over 500,000 distinct CDR3 sequences in the sample; roughly a fifth occur only once, and about 0.93% lies in the top ten. The same sample was also studied in work on T cells expressing NK-cell markers. That work contributes: The TCR beta repertoires were obtained from sorted CD3+CD56+NKG2C+, CD3+CD56+NKG2C- and CD3+CD56-NKG2C+ T cells.

The chain employs TRBV10-1 and TRBJ2-3, with 9 bases lining up with TRBD2. Sequenced material: CD4+ T cells sorted from blood. The TCR was taken from a woman in her late teens or twenties in good health. CDR3 DNA: TGCGCCAGCAGTGGGGTAGCGGGGGCTCCTAGCACAGATACGCAGTATTTT. Translating gives CASSGVAGAPSTDTQYF.